The 27 T cell receptor beta chains below come from one sample, sequenced in a study of cytomegalovirus exposure and HLA in healthy donors. With 60 Vbeta and 13 Jbeta primers, the PCR was carried out. The repertoire was sequenced with immunoSEQ multiplex PCR; TCRdb's copy has only in-frame clones and lacks some. The table includes some 130,000 clones, around four fifths detected once. Sequenced sample: PBMCs. All receptors derive from a female donor in good health and CMV-seronegative.

The chain links TRBV5-4 to TRBJ2-5; D is perhaps TRBD2 (6 bases). V lost 1 base and J 3 bases, leaving 10 bases between the germline ends. Germline V CDR1 and CDR2: SGHNT, YYREEE (reference sequence). The CDR3 spans 14 residues. The CDR3 nucleotides are TGTGCCAGCAGCTTGAATCGGGGGAAAGAGACCCAGTACTTC. Translating gives CASSLNRGKETQYF.

The genes are TRBV7-2 and TRBJ2-3, with D tentatively TRBD1 (6 bases). In germline, CDR1 is SGHTA, CDR2 FQGNSA. This CDR3 comprises 14 residues. V lost 5 bases to trimming and J lost 0 bases, with 9 bases between them. The DNA of the CDR3 is TGTGCCAGCAGCCCGGACAGAAGCACAGATACGCAGTATTTT. This gives the protein CASSPDRSTDTQYF.

The rearrangement uses TRBV2 and TRBJ1-5, with 8 bases that match TRBD1. J was trimmed by 6 bases and V by 6 bases; bases with no gene match: 7. The CDR3 is 14 residues long. Per the germline V gene, CDR1 is SNHLY and CDR2 is FYNNEI. The CDR3 protein is CASRRTGLGQPQHF. The CDR3 DNA reads as TGTGCCAGCAGGCGGACAGGGTTAGGTCAGCCCCAGCATTTT.

The V gene is TRBV10-3, the J gene TRBJ1-1; 9 nucleotides line up with TRBD1. The CDR3 extends over 14 amino acids. Trimming took 7 bases from V and 3 from J; bases not matched to a gene: 6. Germline V CDR1 and CDR2: ENHRY, SYGVKD. CDR3 protein: CAITTGGADTEAFF. CDR3 bases: TGTGCCATCACCACAGGGGGCGCCGACACTGAAGCTTTCTTT.

V usage is TRBV2 and J usage is TRBJ2-7; TRBD2 is a possible D gene (6 bases). The CDR3 is 11 residues long. The V and J ends lost 3 bases and 12 bases respectively, with 12 bases between them. Germline V gene sequence: CDR1 SNHLY, CDR2 FYNNEI. The CDR3 spells CASSDWGVWYF. The CDR3 DNA is TGTGCCAGCAGTGACTGGGGGGTTTGGTACTTC. Filled out from reference TRBV2 and TRBJ2-7, the complete variable domain reads EPEVTQTPSHQVTQMGQEVILRCVPISNHLYFYWYRQILGQKVEFLVSFYNNEISEKSEIFDDQFSVERPDGSNFTLKIRSTKLEDSAMYFCASSDWGVWYFGPGTRLTVT.

V is TRBV11-2 and J is TRBJ2-7, with TRBD1 identical over 9 bases. The CDR3 is 14 residues long. The trim removed 6 bases at V and 2 bases at J, leaving 5 bases unmatched. Germline loops: CDR1 SGHAT, CDR2 FQNNGV. The CDR3 loop reads CASREDRGPYEQYF. The CDR3 DNA sequence: TGTGCCAGCAGAGAGGACAGGGGTCCCTACGAGCAGTACTTC.

The rearrangement uses TRBV29-1 and TRBJ1-2; D gene uncertain. Between the trimmed V and J ends, which lost 7 bases and 2 bases, there was a span of 11 bases. This CDR3 contains 12 residues. Germline V gene sequence: CDR1 SQVTM, CDR2 ANQGSEA. The CDR3 is CSARDGNYGYTF. The CDR3 DNA sequence: TGCAGCGCGAGAGACGGGAACTATGGCTACACCTTC. The complete variable domain, with remaining parts taken from reference TRBV29-1 and TRBJ1-2, reads SAVISQKPSRDICQRGTSLTIQCQVDSQVTMMFWYRQQPGQSLTLIATANQGSEATYESGFVIDKFPISRPNLTFSTLTVSNMSPEDSSIYLCSARDGNYGYTFGSGTRLTVV.

V gene TRBV15 combines with J gene TRBJ2-5; 12 positions agree with TRBD2. The DNA end is a closer match to TRBJ2-7, so the J assignment may be wrong. CDR1 is LNHNV, CDR2 YYDKDF, per germline (reference sequence). The length of the CDR3 is 15 residues. Here the CDR3 DNA reads TGTGCCACCAGCAGAGGACTAGCGGGAGCCTACGAGCAGTACTTC. Amino acid sequence: CATSRGLAGAYEQYF.

For the CDR3, the DNA is TGTGCCTGGAGTGCTAGCGGGTTAACAGATACGCAGTATTTT. This codes for CAWSASGLTDTQYF. V and J are TRBV30 and TRBJ2-3, with 8 positions matching TRBD2. CDR3 length equals 14 residues. J gave up 3 bases and V 1 base, and 3 bases lay outside the gene matches. Germline-derived CDR1 and CDR2 are GTSNPN and SVGIG (reference sequence).

The gene calls are TRBV7-9 and TRBJ2-5, with TRBD1 matching 8 bases. Germline CDR1 is SEHNR and CDR2 is FQNEAQ (reference sequence). V was clipped by 3 bases and J by 2 bases; unmatched bases: 2. This CDR3 has 14 amino acids. For the CDR3, the DNA is TGTGCCAGCAGCTTTACAGGGGGGCAAGAGACCCAGTACTTC. This gives the protein CASSFTGGQETQYF.

This chain links TRBV6-4 with TRBJ2-7; 10 bases match TRBD2. Germline V lookup: CDR1 MRHNA, CDR2 SNTAGT. V lost 4 bases and J lost 4; bases outside the gene matches: 4. This CDR3 contains 14 residues. CDR3 bases: TGTGCCAGCAGTGTCCCAGCGGGAGGGTACGAGCAGTACTTC. This gives the protein CASSVPAGGYEQYF.

The chain carries TRBV15 and TRBJ1-1, with D unclear. CDR1 and CDR2 from the germline V gene are LNHNV and YYDKDF (reference sequence). CDR3 length: 13 residues. V was cut by 3 bases and J by 4 bases, with 9 bases left in between. CDR3 in DNA: TGTGCCACCAGCAGCGGTCCCGGCACTGAAGCTTTCTTT. It codes for CATSSGPGTEAFF.

This clone was seen more than once but under ten times. The chain carries TRBV5-8 and TRBJ2-2; 7 bases map to TRBD1. Germline V lookup: CDR1 SGHTS, CDR2 YDEGEE. V lost 5 bases and J lost 5; bases outside the gene matches: 12. The CDR3 sequence is 16 residues long. CDR3 loop: CASSPFDRDGTGELFF. The CDR3 DNA reads TGTGCCAGCAGTCCCTTCGACAGGGATGGAACCGGGGAGCTGTTTTTT.

This chain joins TRBV7-6 and TRBJ2-4; no definite D call. This CDR3 has 14 residues. V lost 5 bases, J lost 0 bases, and 8 bases lay in between. Germline CDR1 is SGHVS and CDR2 is FNYEAQ. The CDR3: CASSALLAKNIQYF. The CDR3 nucleotides are TGTGCCAGCAGCGCACTCCTAGCCAAAAACATTCAGTACTTC.

CDR3 nucleotides: TGTGCCAGCAGCGGACCGGGACTACCCTACGAGCAGTACTTC. This sequence encodes CASSGPGLPYEQYF. V and J are TRBV13 and TRBJ2-7; 7 bases align to TRBD2. Germline CDR1 is PRHDT and CDR2 is FYEKMQ (reference sequence). This CDR3 has 14 residues. Trimming took 5 bases from V and 2 from J; bases not matched to a gene: 6.

The chain carries TRBV19 and TRBJ1-2; the match to TRBD1 covers 10 bases. Unmatched junction bases numbered 6, after V lost 3 bases and J lost 8 bases. Germline V gene data show CDR1 as LNHDA and CDR2 as SQIVND (reference sequence). The CDR3 loop spans 14 amino acids. This CDR3 is CASSITGQGFGYTF. CDR3 nucleotides: TGTGCCAGTAGTATTACGGGACAGGGGTTCGGCTACACCTTC.

The CDR3 bases are TGCAGCGTGGGACAGTCATCCTTGGACTATGGCTACACCTTC. This encodes CSVGQSSLDYGYTF. The rearrangement uses TRBV29-1 and TRBJ1-2; 7 positions match TRBD1. The germline V gene has CDR1 SQVTM and CDR2 ANQGSEA. The CDR3 totals 14 residues. Trimming removed 6 bases from V and 3 bases from J; junction bases left unmatched: 10.

This chain joins TRBV7-3 and TRBJ2-1, with D possibly matching TRBD2 (6 bases). V lost 1 base and J 5 bases, leaving 12 bases between the germline ends. The CDR3 consists of 15 residues. Germline lookup yields CDR1 SGHTA and CDR2 FQGTGA. The CDR3 coding sequence is TGTGCCAGCAGCTTAAAGACCTGGGGGGACAATGAGCAGTTCTTC. It translates to CASSLKTWGDNEQFF.

The V and J genes are TRBV9 and TRBJ1-2; D is undetermined. The germline V gene encodes CDR1 SGDLS and CDR2 YYNGEE. V lost 0 bases and J 3 bases, leaving 9 bases between the germline ends. CDR3 length equals 14 residues. Here the CDR3 reads CASSVAGGHYGYTF. DNA of the CDR3: TGTGCCAGCAGCGTAGCGGGAGGTCACTATGGCTACACCTTC.

This chain connects TRBV11-1 to TRBJ1-1; the D is unclear. Trimming shortened V by 1 base and J by 6 bases, and 9 bases separated the two germline ends. There are 13 residues in the CDR3. Germline V gives CDR1 SGHAT, CDR2 FQDESV (reference sequence). CDR3 DNA sequence: TGTGCCAGCAGCTTAGTTCGAGGTGCTGAAGCTTTCTTT. Amino acids: CASSLVRGAEAFF.

V and J are TRBV4-3 and TRBJ1-1, with no clear D. CDR1 is LGHNA and CDR2 is YSLEER in the germline V gene. CDR3 length: 16 amino acids. The germline V and J ends were trimmed by 0 bases and 2 bases, with 13 bases remaining between them. CDR3 sequence: CASSQESRRENTEAFF. CDR3 in DNA: TGCGCCAGCAGCCAAGAGTCTCGGAGGGAAAACACTGAAGCTTTCTTT.

The rearrangement joins TRBV9 to TRBJ1-1; TRBD1 matches at 8 bases. The CDR3 covers 14 residues. V trimming: 4 bases; J trimming: 11 bases; junction bases outside the gene matches: 13. From germline, CDR1 is SGDLS and CDR2 YYNGEE. The CDR3 sequence is CASSLKGQGGRAFF. CDR3 nucleotide sequence: TGTGCCAGCAGCCTAAAAGGACAGGGAGGGAGGGCTTTCTTT.

V and J are TRBV15 and TRBJ2-7; 11 nucleotides line up with TRBD2. Germline trimming cut 1 base from V and 4 bases from J; bases unmatched to any gene: 6. Germline CDR1 is LNHNV and CDR2 is YYDKDF (reference sequence). The CDR3 length is 16 residues. The CDR3 is CATSRGLAGGEYEQYF. CDR3 nucleotide sequence: TGTGCCACCAGCAGAGGGCTAGCGGGAGGCGAGTACGAGCAGTACTTC.

The V call is TRBV28, the J call TRBJ2-1, with 8 bases identical to TRBD2. The CDR3 is made up of 15 amino acids. Germline CDR1 MDHEN, CDR2 SYDVKM. V lost 2 bases, J lost 3 bases, and 3 bases stayed unmatched. The DNA for the CDR3 is TGTGCCAGCAGTTTAACTAGCGGAGTCTACAATGAGCAGTTCTTC. Translated, it gives CASSLTSGVYNEQFF.

The V gene is TRBV6-5, the J gene TRBJ2-4; 8 bases align to TRBD1. Germline trimming cut 5 bases from V and 4 bases from J; bases unmatched to any gene: 7. Germline V CDR1 and CDR2: MNHEY, SVGAGI. The length of the CDR3 is 15 residues. CDR3 bases: TGTGCCAGCAGTCCCCAGGGACAGGTGAAAAACATTCAGTACTTC. This encodes CASSPQGQVKNIQYF.

In this sample, this clone turned up once. The chain is built from TRBV19 and TRBJ1-5, with 7 bases aligning to TRBD1. Looked up from germline, CDR1 is LNHDA and CDR2 is SQIVND (reference sequence). The CDR3 loop spans 18 amino acids. With 3 bases clipped from V and 0 bases from J, the junction kept 11 bases outside the gene matches. CDR3 amino acids: CASSIYRGWGYSNQPQHF. The CDR3 nucleotides read TGTGCCAGTAGTATCTACAGGGGTTGGGGTTATAGCAATCAGCCCCAGCATTTT. The whole variable domain, filled in from reference TRBV19 and TRBJ1-5, reads DGGITQSPKYLFRKEGQNVTLSCEQNLNHDAMYWYRQDPGQGLRLIYYSQIVNDFQKGDIAEGYSVSREKKESFPLTVTSAQKNPTAFYLCASSIYRGWGYSNQPQHFGDGTRLSIL.

The rearrangement links TRBV7-2 to TRBJ2-7; 11 bases agree with TRBD2. Per germline, CDR1 SGHTA and CDR2 FQGNSA. CDR3 length: 15 residues. J gave up 4 bases and V 5 bases, and 7 bases lay outside the gene matches. This CDR3 is CASSQGLADLYEQYF. CDR3 DNA sequence: TGTGCCAGCAGCCAGGGACTAGCGGACCTTTACGAGCAGTACTTC.